The 15 T cell receptor beta chains listed next were all sequenced from one sample in a study of early T cells in non-severe SARS-CoV-2 infection. From the 5' RACE reads, TCRdb called clonotypes with MiXCR, one entry per CDR3 protein. The sample includes 85,000 to 100,000 distinct CDR3 sequences, around a sixth seen only once; the top ten take about 5%. The material was whole blood, obtained at baseline. All receptors come from an adult who was a healthcare worker with PCR-confirmed SARS-CoV-2 infection or an uninfected control (not recorded which).

This clonotype was observed a few times. The V and J genes are TRBV10-3 and TRBJ2-2; 7 positions agree with TRBD2. The CDR3 has 13 amino acids. With V trimmed by 6 bases and J by 4 bases, 2 bases remained unmatched. Germline CDR1 is ENHRY and CDR2 is SYGVKD. The CDR3 DNA sequence: TGTGCCATCAGCCCGGGGGGCACCGGGGAGCTGTTTTTT. It specifies CAISPGGTGELFF.

This chain links TRBV2 with TRBJ2-7, with D possibly being TRBD1 (6 bases). V lost 8 bases and J lost 2, with 10 bases in between. The CDR3 covers 12 residues. Germline values: CDR1 SNHLY, CDR2 FYNNEI. CDR3 sequence (DNA): TGTGCCAGCTTAAGGGGGACCTACGAGCAGTACTTC. Protein: CASLRGTYEQYF.

This clonotype occurred a few times. V gene TRBV5-4 combines with J gene TRBJ2-1, with 13 nucleotides matching TRBD2. CDR1 is SGHNT and CDR2 is YYREEE in the germline V gene (reference sequence). The trim removed 4 bases at V and 12 bases at J, leaving 7 bases unmatched. The CDR3 sequence is 14 residues long. The CDR3 DNA follows: TGTGCCAGCAGCCGAGGACTAGCGGGAGAGTGGCAGTTCTTC. It encodes CASSRGLAGEWQFF.

The J gene is TRBJ1-5, the V gene TRBV12-3 or TRBV12-4; tentatively, D is TRBD1 (6 bases). Trimming took off 1 base at V and 0 bases at J, with 7 bases between the two ends. The CDR3 is made up of 15 amino acids. CDR3 sequence: CASSLEGDSNQPQHF. The DNA for the CDR3 is TGTGCCAGCAGTTTAGAGGGGGATAGCAATCAGCCCCAGCATTTT.

This clonotype was detected a few times. The J gene is TRBJ1-2, the V gene TRBV20-1; maybe TRBD1 (6 bases). Trimming left V 3 bases short and J 4 bases short, with 12 bases between. The CDR3 has 13 amino acids. CDR1 DFQATT and CDR2 SNEGSKA come from the germline V gene (reference sequence). The chain's CDR3 is CSASKQGTYGYTF. CDR3 nucleotides: TGCAGTGCTAGTAAGCAGGGGACCTATGGCTACACCTTC.

This clonotype was picked up a small number of times. V is TRBV5-1 and J is TRBJ1-1; 7 bases fit TRBD1. The V gene's germline CDR1 is SGHRS and CDR2 YFSETQ. CDR3 length: 15 amino acids. V was pared by 4 bases and J by 0 bases, with 6 bases of the junction left unmatched. The CDR3: CASSPGTAMNTEAFF. CDR3 coding DNA: TGCGCCAGCAGCCCGGGGACAGCGATGAACACTGAAGCTTTCTTT. The variable domain in full, with the rest retrieved from reference TRBV5-1 and TRBJ1-1, is KAGVTQTPRYLIKTRGQQVTLSCSPISGHRSVSWYQQTPGQGLQFLFEYFSETQRNKGNFPGRFSGRQFSNSRSEMNVSTLELGDSALYLCASSPGTAMNTEAFFGQGTRLTVV.

This clonotype was seen at least ten times. This rearrangement joins TRBV20-1 to TRBJ1-6; a possible D gene is TRBD1 (5 bases). V was clipped by 3 bases and J by 4 bases, with 13 bases between them. CDR3 length: 15 residues. Germline V gene data show CDR1 as DFQATT and CDR2 as SNEGSKA (reference sequence). The CDR3 reads CSASLGGGYNSPLHF. The CDR3, as DNA: TGCAGTGCTAGTCTGGGGGGAGGATATAATTCACCCCTCCACTTT.

In this sample, this clonotype turned up a few times. The chain is built from TRBV7-2 and TRBJ2-7; 7 bases agree with TRBD1. The CDR3 length is 15 residues. Per the germline V gene, CDR1 is SGHTA and CDR2 is FQGNSA. The V and J ends lost 3 bases and 4 bases, in that order; junction bases with no gene match: 9. CDR3 protein: CASSLTGTDPYEQYF. As DNA, the CDR3 is TGTGCCAGCAGCTTGACCGGGACAGACCCATACGAGCAGTACTTC.

In its sample, this clonotype was seen many times. V gene TRBV27 combines with J gene TRBJ1-1; 10 nucleotides line up with TRBD1. The germline CDR1 and CDR2 sequences are MNHEY and SMNVEV (reference sequence). With V trimmed by 1 base and J by 6 bases, 11 bases remained unmatched. There are 17 residues in the CDR3. The CDR3 DNA reads as TGTGCCAGCAGTTTATATCCTCTCGCCGGGACAGGGGCTGAAGCTTTCTTT. This sequence encodes CASSLYPLAGTGAEAFF.

This clonotype appeared a few times. V and J are TRBV6-5 and TRBJ2-1, with 7 bases identical to TRBD1. This CDR3 has 12 residues. Germline assignment: CDR1 MNHEY and CDR2 SVGAGI. V was pared by 6 bases and J by 8 bases, with 4 bases of the junction left unmatched. The CDR3 spells CASRRQGHEQFF. As DNA, the CDR3 is TGTGCCAGCAGACGACAGGGCCATGAGCAGTTCTTC.

The chain is built from TRBV4-1 and TRBJ2-7; D is ambiguous. Trimming cost V 4 bases and J 5 bases, with 21 bases left between them. CDR1 is MGHRA, CDR2 YSYEKL, per germline. CDR3 length equals 16 residues. CDR3 nucleotides: TGCGCCAGCAGCCGCCTATTTTCTCGCGTCTTTGACGAGCAGTACTTC. Its protein product is CASSRLFSRVFDEQYF.

The sample holds many counts of this clonotype. The chain has TRBV5-1 and TRBJ2-7, with 10 nucleotides matching TRBD1. V lost 7 bases and J lost 2; bases outside the gene matches: 9. Germline loops: CDR1 SGHRS, CDR2 YFSETQ. This CDR3 is 15 amino acids long. CDR3 nucleotides: TGCGCCAGCTGTATGGGGACAGGGGTACCCTACGAGCAGTACTTC. This sequence encodes CASCMGTGVPYEQYF.

The V and J genes are TRBV6-6 and TRBJ2-7, with 9 bases identical to TRBD1. Per the germline V gene, CDR1 is MNHNY and CDR2 is SVGAGI (reference sequence). J lost 3 bases, V lost 6 bases, and 6 bases had no gene match. The CDR3 is 14 amino acids. The CDR3 region is CASRTTGGNYEQYF. The CDR3 DNA reads TGTGCCAGCAGGACGACAGGGGGAAACTACGAGCAGTACTTC.

In this sample, this clonotype turned up a few times. The V call is TRBV20-1, the J call TRBJ2-3; TRBD2 agrees at 8 bases. Germline CDR1 is DFQATT and CDR2 is SNEGSKA (reference sequence). V trimming: 5 bases; J trimming: 1 base; junction bases outside the gene matches: 2. CDR3 length: 13 residues. The CDR3 is CSALAGRTDTQYF. CDR3 DNA: TGCAGTGCTCTAGCGGGTCGCACAGATACGCAGTATTTT.

Here the CDR3 reads CSARTGGSEETQYF. The CDR3 DNA reads as TGCAGTGCTAGAACGGGAGGGTCGGAGGAGACCCAGTACTTC. J is TRBJ2-5 and V is TRBV20-1; TRBD2 matches 8 bases. Trimming cost V 2 bases and J 5 bases; bases outside gene matches: 7. CDR3 length: 14 amino acids. Germline V CDR1 and CDR2: DFQATT, SNEGSKA (reference sequence).